This T cell receptor beta chain was sequenced during a study of tumor and adjacent non-tumor tissue in lung cancer. General observations from the study: Tumor repertoires had a smaller top 100 clone share than normal lung. Compared with tumor, normal lung showed significantly lower TCR diversity.

The CDR3 is 14 amino acids. Germline assignment: CDR1 WNHNN and CDR2 SYGVQD (reference sequence). Three rounds of nested PCR, following a modified ARM-PCR protocol, produced the TCRbeta library. TCRdb analysed the multiplex PCR reads with MiXCR anew, one entry per CDR3 protein. The table has tens of thousands of distinct CDR3 sequences, approximately 60% seen once. The template was RNA from unsorted bulk tissue. This non-tumor lung sample came from over 3 cm beyond the tumor edge. As to this clonotype: Its antigen remains unidentified. One junction end disagrees with the germline gene, perhaps due to a read error.

The chain links TRBV10-1 to TRBJ2-3; TRBD1 agrees at 11 bases. This sequence was found in a woman aged 40 to 55 with non-small cell lung cancer. The sample consisted of distant non-tumor lung tissue. The CDR3 nucleotides are TGCGCCACCAGGGACAGGGGGTCCAAGGATACGCATTATTTT. This gives the protein CATRDRGSKDTHYF.